The 30 T cell receptor beta chains presented below share a single source sample, sequenced in a study of T cells after yellow fever vaccination. TCRdb reprocessed the 5' RACE reads with MiXCR, giving one entry per CDR3 protein. This sample has about 150,000 distinct CDR3 sequences, with more than 6.5% found just once. The sample was CD4+ T cells sorted from PBMCs, taken 10 days after the yellow fever booster vaccination. Receptor source: a man under 40 who received the YFV17D yellow fever vaccine.

This clonotype was seen ten or more times. The gene calls are TRBV7-2 and TRBJ2-6, with D maybe TRBD1 (5 bases). The CDR3 sequence is 12 residues long. The V gene's germline CDR1 is SGHTA and CDR2 FQGNSA. Trimming removed 6 bases from V and 9 bases from J, with 9 bases in between. The CDR3 DNA reads TGTGCCAGCAGAGGGGATGGCAACGTCCTGACTTTC. Translating it yields CASRGDGNVLTF.

The rearrangement uses TRBV5-1 and TRBJ2-2; no reliable D call. V was shortened by 1 base and J by 6 bases, with 16 bases between the two germline ends. The CDR3 totals 16 residues. Germline CDR1 and CDR2: SGHRS and YFSETQ. The CDR3 nucleotides are TGCGCCAGCAGCTTGAATGCCGGACCATCATCCGGGGAGCTGTTTTTT. This gives the protein CASSLNAGPSSGELFF.

Details on this clonotype: A much larger clone differs by one base, so this may be a read error. V and J are TRBV12-3 or TRBV12-4 and TRBJ2-7; perhaps TRBD2 as D (5 bases). The CDR3 is 10 residues long. The CDR3 reads CVSKGDEQYF. In DNA, the CDR3 is TGTGTCAGCAAGGGAGACGAGCAGTACTTC.

This clonotype was detected a few times. CDR3 in DNA: TGTGCCTGGAGTGAACAGCCTCACACTGAAGCTTTCTTT. This codes for CAWSEQPHTEAFF. The rearrangement joins TRBV30 to TRBJ1-1; D unresolved. The V and J ends lost 1 base and 3 bases respectively, with 9 bases between them. In germline, CDR1 is GTSNPN, CDR2 SVGIG (reference sequence). The CDR3 is made up of 13 amino acids.

This clonotype was seen repeatedly, ten times or more. The V call is TRBV30, the J call TRBJ2-5; 7 bases map to TRBD1. The CDR3 has 15 amino acids. V dropped 0 bases and J dropped 1; count of bases not matched to a gene: 5. Germline-derived CDR1 and CDR2 are GTSNPN and SVGIG (reference sequence). In DNA form, the CDR3 reads TGTGCCTGGAGTGTAGGGCAGGGGGTCCAAGAGACCCAGTACTTC. Translating gives CAWSVGQGVQETQYF.

This clonotype was recorded many times. The chain joins TRBV3-1 to TRBJ2-3, with 8 bases aligning to TRBD1. CDR1 and CDR2 (germline): LGHDT, YNNKEL (reference sequence). The CDR3 runs 15 residues. J was trimmed by 5 bases and V by 3 bases; bases with no gene match: 7. The CDR3 bases are TGTGCCAGCAGCCAGCAGCAGGGGGCTGGAGATACGCAGTATTTT. As protein: CASSQQQGAGDTQYF.

Ten or more counts support this clonotype. The CDR3 here is CASSSRPDRTRGDTQYF. The CDR3 bases are TGCGCCAGCAGCTCACGCCCCGATCGGACGCGGGGAGATACGCAGTATTTT. The chain carries TRBV4-3 and TRBJ2-3; a possible D gene is TRBD2 (6 bases). CDR3 length: 17 residues. Trimming left V 5 bases short and J 5 bases short, with 23 bases between. CDR1 and CDR2 (germline): LGHNA, YSLEER.

The sample holds many counts of this clonotype. The chain recombines TRBV10-3 with TRBJ2-1; D unclear. Germline CDR1 is ENHRY and CDR2 is SYGVKD. The CDR3 sequence is 13 residues long. The V and J ends lost 8 bases and 6 bases respectively, with 14 bases between them. Written as DNA, the CDR3 is TGTGCCATCCTCGAACAGTCTGGCAATGAGCAGTTCTTC. This codes for CAILEQSGNEQFF.

The chain links TRBV3-1 to TRBJ2-3, with D uncertain. The V gene's germline CDR1 is LGHDT and CDR2 YNNKEL (reference sequence). The V and J ends lost 0 bases and 6 bases respectively, with 7 bases between them. The CDR3 totals 13 residues. The CDR3: CASSQDPADTQYF. The CDR3 bases are TGTGCCAGCAGCCAAGACCCAGCTGATACGCAGTATTTT.

This clonotype was observed at least ten times. The J gene is TRBJ2-4, the V gene TRBV30; D might be TRBD1 (6 bases). Trimming took off 2 bases at V and 2 bases at J, with 13 bases between the two ends. The CDR3 contains 15 residues. From germline, CDR1 is GTSNPN and CDR2 SVGIG (reference sequence). For the CDR3, the DNA is TGTGCCTGGAGTAGGGCAGGGGTAACCAAAAACATTCAGTACTTC. This gives the protein CAWSRAGVTKNIQYF.

This clonotype has ten or more counts. The V and J genes are TRBV28 and TRBJ2-5; D not resolved. CDR1 MDHEN and CDR2 SYDVKM come from the germline V gene. V lost 6 bases to trimming and J lost 2 bases, with 1 base between them. There are 10 residues in the CDR3. The CDR3 nucleotides read TGTGCCAGCAGACAAGAGACCCAGTACTTC. Translated, it gives CASRQETQYF.

In this sample, this clonotype turned up a few times. The chain couples TRBV18 to TRBJ1-1; D may be TRBD1 (5 bases). Germline-derived CDR1 and CDR2 are KGHSH and LQKENI. The CDR3 runs 16 residues. V lost 1 base and J lost 3, with 15 bases in between. CDR3 loop: CASSPRTWGLDTEAFF. DNA for the CDR3: TGTGCCAGCTCACCACGGACATGGGGTTTGGACACTGAAGCTTTCTTT.

In its sample, this clonotype was seen many times. The chain recombines TRBV7-9 with TRBJ1-5; possibly TRBD1 for D (5 bases). This CDR3 contains 15 residues. Germline-derived CDR1 and CDR2 are SEHNR and FQNEAQ (reference sequence). Trimming cost V 3 bases and J 5 bases, with 14 bases left between them. CDR3 sequence (DNA): TGTGCCAGCAGCTTGGGGGATGGGGGTTATCAGCCCCAGCATTTT. Residues: CASSLGDGGYQPQHF.

This clonotype was found many times. V usage is TRBV20-1 and J usage is TRBJ1-5; possibly TRBD1 for D (6 bases). The germline V and J ends were trimmed by 4 bases and 7 bases, with 11 bases remaining between them. The CDR3 is made up of 12 amino acids. Germline V gives CDR1 DFQATT, CDR2 SNEGSKA (reference sequence). The CDR3: CSAKQGQQPQHF. The DNA for the CDR3 is TGCAGTGCTAAACAGGGTCAACAGCCCCAGCATTTT.

This clonotype was seen repeatedly, ten times or more. The chain links TRBV5-1 to TRBJ2-1; TRBD1 is a possible D gene (6 bases). The germline V gene has CDR1 SGHRS and CDR2 YFSETQ. V lost 1 base to trimming and J lost 4 bases, with 12 bases between them. The CDR3 sequence is 15 residues long. CDR3 residues: CASSLSTGIYNEQFF. For the CDR3, the DNA is TGCGCCAGCAGCTTGTCTACAGGGATTTACAATGAGCAGTTCTTC.

This clonotype was seen at least ten times. The chain uses TRBV6-5 and TRBJ2-5, with D perhaps TRBD1 (6 bases). The CDR3 loop spans 11 amino acids. In germline, CDR1 is MNHEY, CDR2 SVGAGI. V lost 9 bases to trimming and J lost 12 bases, with 17 bases between them. CDR3 sequence: CARTQGTPEYF. CDR3 bases: TGTGCCAGAACGCAGGGGACCCCAGAGTACTTC.

This clonotype was found many times. J is TRBJ2-7 and V is TRBV5-1; TRBD2 might be the D (5 bases). The CDR3 loop spans 16 amino acids. Trimming stripped 3 bases from V and 6 bases from J, with 22 bases between. CDR1 is SGHRS, CDR2 YFSETQ, per germline. The CDR3 protein is CASSSTSGNPPREQYF. In DNA form, the CDR3 reads TGCGCCAGCAGCTCGACCTCCGGGAACCCTCCACGCGAGCAGTACTTC.

This clonotype has at least ten counts. V usage is TRBV29-1 and J usage is TRBJ2-2, with D possibly matching TRBD2 (6 bases). The CDR3 runs to 13 residues. V lost 1 base and J lost 6, with 9 bases in between. Germline values: CDR1 SQVTM, CDR2 ANQGSEA. The CDR3 nucleotides are TGCAGCGTTGAAGTACTAGCTGCCGGGGAGCTGTTTTTT. Translating gives CSVEVLAAGELFF.

Ten or more counts support this clonotype. The rearrangement joins TRBV20-1 to TRBJ2-2, with TRBD1 as a possible D gene (6 bases). This CDR3 contains 13 residues. Germline values: CDR1 DFQATT, CDR2 SNEGSKA (reference sequence). V dropped 3 bases and J dropped 6 bases, with 11 bases sitting between them. This CDR3 reads CSASRDISGELFF. In nucleotides, the CDR3 is TGCAGTGCTAGTAGGGACATTTCCGGGGAGCTGTTTTTT.

This clonotype was observed many times. The CDR3 loop reads CASSLDLEGDTQYF. In nucleotides, the CDR3 is TGTGCCAGCAGCTTGGACTTGGAGGGAGATACGCAGTATTTT. The chain combines TRBV5-5 with TRBJ2-3; possible D gene TRBD2, 6 bases. The CDR3 runs 14 residues. Germline V lookup: CDR1 SGHKS, CDR2 YYEKEE (reference sequence). V was cut by 0 bases and J by 5 bases, with 10 bases left in between.

The chain carries TRBV28 and TRBJ2-4, with D unresolved. Per germline, CDR1 MDHEN and CDR2 SYDVKM. The CDR3 loop spans 14 amino acids. Trimming shortened V by 7 bases and J by 0 bases, and 10 bases separated the two germline ends. CDR3 DNA: TGTGCCAGCATCAGCAACGGAGCCAAAAACATTCAGTACTTC. Its translation is CASISNGAKNIQYF.

This clonotype was recorded a few times. The CDR3, as DNA: TGTGCCAGCAGCTCCGCCGGGGGTCTGGGGGCCGAGCAGTACTTC. This sequence encodes CASSSAGGLGAEQYF. This sequence joins TRBV7-8 and TRBJ2-7; D possibly uses TRBD1 or TRBD2 (6 bases each). Germline V lookup: CDR1 SGHVS, CDR2 FQNEAQ. Deletions cut 4 bases from V and 6 bases from J, with 19 bases between. The CDR3 runs to 15 residues. Variable domain in full (rest from reference TRBV7-8 and TRBJ2-7): GAGVSQSPRYKVAKRGQDVALRCDPISGHVSLFWYQQALGQGPEFLTYFQNEAQLDKSGLPSDRFFAERPEGSVSTLKIQRTQQEDSAVYLCASSSAGGLGAEQYFGPGTRLTVT.

This clonotype was recorded many times. V is TRBV21-1 and J is TRBJ2-5; TRBD1, the table's D call, lacks a check against the DNA. TRBV21-1 corresponds to a pseudogene. CDR3 size: 13 residues. CDR3 region: CATHRGERETQYF. The CDR3 DNA sequence: TGTGCCACCCACAGGGGAGAGAGAGAGACCCAGTACTTC.

The sample holds many counts of this clonotype. The rearrangement links TRBV7-9 to TRBJ2-3; no firm D call. There are 15 residues in the CDR3. Germline V gives CDR1 SEHNR, CDR2 FQNEAQ (reference sequence). The V end was cut by 3 bases, the J end by 3 bases, with 13 bases between. CDR3 nucleotide sequence: TGTGCCAGCAGCTTGCTGGCGTCTCCTACAGATACGCAGTATTTT. Encoded protein: CASSLLASPTDTQYF.

The chain recombines TRBV25-1 with TRBJ2-3; the D is unclear. V gave up 2 bases and J gave up 2 bases, with 14 bases separating them. CDR1 MGHDK and CDR2 SYGVNS come from the germline V gene. The CDR3 has 16 residues. The CDR3: CASSEVQFPHTDTQYF. CDR3 bases: TGTGCCAGCAGTGAAGTTCAGTTCCCCCACACAGATACGCAGTATTTT.

This clonotype was observed at least ten times. V gene TRBV5-1 combines with J gene TRBJ2-1; D call uncertain. The germline gives CDR1 SGHRS, CDR2 YFSETQ. Trimming pared 0 bases from V and 0 bases from J, leaving 7 bases between. The CDR3 contains 15 residues. The CDR3 reads CASSLERNSYNEQFF. The CDR3 DNA reads TGCGCCAGCAGCTTGGAAAGGAACTCCTACAATGAGCAGTTCTTC.

Many counts were recorded for this clonotype. This chain links TRBV10-3 with TRBJ2-5; TRBD1 matches at 8 bases. The V and J ends lost 3 bases and 5 bases, in that order; junction bases with no gene match: 5. The germline V gene encodes CDR1 ENHRY and CDR2 SYGVKD. This CDR3 is 14 amino acids long. The CDR3 region has the DNA TGTGCCATCAGTGAAAGTGACAGGGGTGAGACCCAGTACTTC. Its protein product is CAISESDRGETQYF.

This clonotype has only a few counts. The rearrangement joins TRBV20-1 to TRBJ2-1; 13 bases map to TRBD2. With V trimmed by 3 bases and J by 3 bases, 20 bases remained unmatched. The germline CDR1 and CDR2 sequences are DFQATT and SNEGSKA (reference sequence). This CDR3 contains 21 residues. The CDR3 here is CSARDRSTSGRRSRDYNEQFF. CDR3 nucleotides: TGCAGTGCTAGGGACCGTTCGACTAGCGGGAGGAGATCACGTGACTACAATGAGCAGTTCTTC.

This clonotype was seen at least ten times. The chain joins TRBV24-1 to TRBJ2-1; 7 bases are shared with TRBD2. The CDR3 spans 15 residues. The V gene's germline CDR1 is KGHDR and CDR2 SFDVKD. Unmatched junction bases numbered 4, after V lost 0 bases and J lost 6 bases. The chain's CDR3 is CATSDLGGSINEQFF. CDR3 nucleotide sequence: TGTGCCACCAGTGATTTGGGCGGGAGTATCAATGAGCAGTTCTTC.

This clonotype was seen ten or more times. The gene calls are TRBV5-1 and TRBJ2-3; D might be TRBD1 (6 bases). Germline loops: CDR1 SGHRS, CDR2 YFSETQ. V gave up 4 bases and J gave up 2 bases, with 14 bases separating them. CDR3 size: 15 residues. The CDR3 spells CASSPHRTVTDTQYF. The CDR3 DNA follows: TGCGCCAGCAGCCCCCACAGGACAGTCACAGATACGCAGTATTTT.